Each of the 4 T cell receptor beta chains below was sequenced from the same sample in a study of T cell repertoires in ileal Crohn's disease. Time point here: proximal margin of the surgical specimen (macroscopically non-inflamed). Sequencing was performed with immunoSEQ multiplex PCR; in TCRdb, only in-frame clones are kept and a portion is missing. Of under 7,500 clones listed, just under 80% are singletons. Sequencing used ileal tissue. The source of these receptors is an adult with Crohn's disease.

This sequence joins TRBV5-5 and TRBJ2-1; possibly TRBD2 for D (6 bases). With 4 bases removed from V and 2 bases from J, the gap between germline ends came to 13 bases. CDR1 and CDR2 (germline): SGHKS, YYEKEE (reference sequence). CDR3 size: 15 residues. CDR3 bases: TGTGCCAGCAGCCTCGGGAGAAGGGCCTACAATGAGCAGTTCTTC. Residues: CASSLGRRAYNEQFF.

This clone appeared a few times. This chain uses TRBV7-2 with TRBJ2-7, with D uncertain. The CDR3 spans 11 residues. Trimming cost V 8 bases and J 4 bases, with 9 bases left between them. CDR1 is SGHTA, CDR2 FQGNSA, per germline. In DNA, the CDR3 is TGTGCCAGCGCGGTGAAGTACGAGCAGTACTTC. Amino acid sequence: CASAVKYEQYF. The full variable domain, in which reference TRBV7-2 and TRBJ2-7 provide the parts outside the CDR3, is GAGVSQSPSNKVTEKGKDVELRCDPISGHTALYWYRQSLGQGLEFLIYFQGNSAPDKSGLPSDRFSAERTGGSVSTLTIQRTQQEDSAVYLCASAVKYEQYFGPGTRLTVT.

This clone was detected once. Other DNA variants within this sample encode the same CDR3. V is TRBV14 and J is TRBJ1-6; D not resolved. This CDR3 spans 15 amino acids. V lost 6 bases and J 0 bases, leaving 9 bases between the germline ends. Germline V gene sequence: CDR1 SGHDN, CDR2 FVKESK. In DNA form, the CDR3 reads TGTGCCAGCAGGGGCGGCAGCTCCTATAATTCACCCCTCCACTTT. The encoded protein is CASRGGSSYNSPLHF.

This clone has just one count. The chain has TRBV5-4 and TRBJ2-5, with D tentatively TRBD1 (6 bases). Trimming shortened V by 0 bases and J by 5 bases, and 11 bases separated the two germline ends. Germline lookup yields CDR1 SGHNT and CDR2 YYREEE (reference sequence). This CDR3 is built from 14 residues. The CDR3 protein is CASSLVQGFETQYF. The CDR3 region has the DNA TGTGCCAGCAGCTTGGTACAGGGATTTGAGACCCAGTACTTC.